Following are 30 T cell receptor beta chains from one sample sequenced in a study of beta chain features in type 1 diabetes. cDNA synthesis used the whole RNA isolate, giving expressed TCRB sequences. Sequencing used immunoSEQ multiplex PCR; TCRdb keeps in-frame clones, though not all of them. The sample holds about 120,000 clones; around 17% are singletons and the top ten take 2% to 2.5%. General observations from the study: In every one of the four CD4+ subsets, TCRB CDR3s were moderately but significantly shorter in Type 1 diabetes patients.

For these TCRs, the target antigens are not known. The source material was central memory CD4+ T cells from blood. The receptors originated from a man younger than 40 with type 1 diabetes.

The V gene is TRBV2, the J gene TRBJ1-6; the match to TRBD1 covers 7 bases. CDR1 and CDR2 (germline): SNHLY, FYNNEI. The length of the CDR3 is 15 residues. V was clipped by 6 bases and J by 7 bases; unmatched bases: 9. CDR3 in DNA: TGTGCCAGCAGGCCTTTATTGGGACAGAATTCACCCCTCCACTTT. Translating it yields CASRPLLGQNSPLHF.

This clone showed up just a few times. The CDR3 sequence: CASRVDRGNSPLHF. For the CDR3, the DNA is TGTGCCAGCAGGGTGGACAGGGGAAATTCACCCCTCCACTTT. The chain joins TRBV6-1 to TRBJ1-6; 9 nucleotides match TRBD1. Losses at the gene ends were 6 bases for V and 7 bases for J; bases not matched to a gene: 4. The CDR3 has 14 residues. CDR1 is MNHNS, CDR2 SASEGT, per germline.

The chain is built from TRBV9 and TRBJ1-6; TRBD1 might be the D (5 bases). Per the germline V gene, CDR1 is SGDLS and CDR2 is YYNGEE. Trimming took off 0 bases at V and 8 bases at J, with 9 bases between the two ends. CDR3 length: 14 residues. The CDR3 region has the DNA TGTGCCAGCAGCGTAGAAGGGACTTATTCACCCCTCCACTTT. Amino acid sequence: CASSVEGTYSPLHF.

This clone occurred many times. V and J are TRBV10-3 and TRBJ2-7; D gene uncertain. CDR1 and CDR2 from the germline V gene are ENHRY and SYGVKD. This CDR3 contains 11 residues. V lost 4 bases and J lost 5, with 6 bases in between. The CDR3 reads CAISGGHEQYF. Here the CDR3 DNA reads TGTGCCATCAGTGGAGGCCACGAGCAGTACTTC.

This clone has a handful of counts. The chain is built from TRBV7-9 and TRBJ2-7; D not resolved. Germline loops: CDR1 SEHNR, CDR2 FQNEAQ (reference sequence). The CDR3 totals 12 residues. The germline V and J ends were trimmed by 5 bases and 4 bases, with 9 bases remaining between them. The CDR3 sequence: CASSLNRYEQYF. In DNA, the CDR3 is TGTGCCAGCAGCCTGAACAGATACGAGCAGTACTTC.

The rearrangement joins TRBV19 to TRBJ2-3; weak D call: TRBD2 (6 bases). Trimming took off 6 bases at V and 5 bases at J, with 18 bases between the two ends. The CDR3 consists of 15 residues. The germline V gene encodes CDR1 LNHDA and CDR2 SQIVND (reference sequence). The CDR3 bases are TGTGCCAGTAGACCTCTGGAGGGGCCAAGAGATACGCAGTATTTT. Amino acids: CASRPLEGPRDTQYF.

This clone was found a few times. DNA for the CDR3: TGTGCCAGCAGTGAAGCAGGAGGGAATCAGCCCCAGCATTTT. As protein: CASSEAGGNQPQHF. This chain uses TRBV2 with TRBJ1-5; no clear D gene. Trimming stripped 0 bases from V and 4 bases from J, with 7 bases between. The CDR3 sequence is 14 residues long. Germline CDR1 is SNHLY and CDR2 is FYNNEI.

The gene calls are TRBV4-3 and TRBJ2-7, with D possibly being TRBD1 (6 bases). The CDR3 runs to 15 residues. V was pared by 3 bases and J by 1 base, with 13 bases between. Germline V gene sequence: CDR1 LGHNA, CDR2 YSLEER. The CDR3 coding sequence is TGCGCCAGCAGCCAGGCTTACGACAGGTCCTACGAGCAGTACTTC. Translated: CASSQAYDRSYEQYF.

The V call is TRBV2, the J call TRBJ1-2, with D possibly being TRBD1 (5 bases). The CDR3 has 14 residues. Looked up from germline, CDR1 is SNHLY and CDR2 is FYNNEI. V gave up 1 base and J gave up 8 bases, with 14 bases separating them. CDR3 residues: CASSEVGPEDGYTF. The CDR3 coding sequence is TGTGCCAGCAGTGAAGTGGGACCCGAGGACGGCTACACCTTC. The variable domain in full, with the rest retrieved from reference TRBV2 and TRBJ1-2, is EPEVTQTPSHQVTQMGQEVILRCVPISNHLYFYWYRQILGQKVEFLVSFYNNEISEKSEIFDDQFSVERPDGSNFTLKIRSTKLEDSAMYFCASSEVGPEDGYTFGSGTRLTVV.

The chain carries TRBV6-5 and TRBJ2-7; D is uncertain. The germline CDR1 and CDR2 sequences are MNHEY and SVGAGI. The CDR3 has 14 amino acids. The V end lost 4 bases, the J end lost 4 bases, and 14 bases lay between the germline ends. This chain's CDR3 is CASSSTVSPYEQYF. The DNA for the CDR3 is TGTGCCAGCAGTTCGACGGTCAGCCCTTACGAGCAGTACTTC.

The gene calls are TRBV28 and TRBJ2-3, with a possible D match to TRBD2 (5 bases). V lost 4 bases to trimming and J lost 13 bases, with 18 bases between them. Germline lookup yields CDR1 MDHEN and CDR2 SYDVKM. The CDR3 runs to 13 residues. CDR3 nucleotide sequence: TGTGCCAGCAGTTCTCCTGGGAGTAGAGAGGAGTATTTT. It is translated as CASSSPGSREEYF.

V is TRBV4-3 and J is TRBJ2-5; 9 bases match TRBD1. CDR1 LGHNA and CDR2 YSLEER come from the germline V gene. The CDR3 sequence is 16 residues long. J lost 4 bases, V lost 0 bases, and 6 bases had no gene match. Here the CDR3 DNA reads TGCGCCAGCAGCCAAGATGGGGGACAGGGAGGAGAGACCCAGTACTTC. Amino acids: CASSQDGGQGGETQYF.

This clone came up a few times. The rearrangement uses TRBV18 and TRBJ1-6; possibly TRBD1 for D (6 bases). Germline V gene lookup returns CDR1 KGHSH and CDR2 LQKENI. Trimming stripped 6 bases from V and 7 bases from J, with 13 bases between. The CDR3 is 14 amino acids. For the CDR3, the DNA is TGTGCCAGCTCCTCCCGGGACAAAAATTCACCCCTCCACTTT. It translates to CASSSRDKNSPLHF.

This clone has only a few counts. This rearrangement joins TRBV4-3 to TRBJ1-2; D might be TRBD1 (6 bases). With 0 bases removed from V and 4 bases from J, the gap between germline ends came to 12 bases. This CDR3 region has 15 residues. Germline V gene sequence: CDR1 LGHNA, CDR2 YSLEER. CDR3 sequence (DNA): TGCGCCAGCAGCCAAGAAGTCAGGGGATCCTATGGCTACACCTTC. This sequence encodes CASSQEVRGSYGYTF.

The chain's CDR3 is CAISESRDTYEQFF. CDR3 DNA sequence: TGTGCCATCAGTGAGAGTCGGGACACATATGAGCAGTTCTTC. The rearrangement joins TRBV10-3 to TRBJ2-1; TRBD1 is a possible D gene (6 bases). Germline V gene sequence: CDR1 ENHRY, CDR2 SYGVKD. V gave up 2 bases and J gave up 8 bases, with 13 bases separating them. The CDR3 extends over 14 amino acids.

This clone was seen more than once but under ten times. The rearrangement uses TRBV10-3 and TRBJ2-6, with D perhaps matching TRBD1 (5 bases). CDR1 ENHRY and CDR2 SYGVKD come from the germline V gene. This CDR3 is built from 15 residues. V shed 7 bases and J shed 0 bases, with 10 bases lying between them. The CDR3 protein is CAINQGPSGANVLTF. The CDR3 region has the DNA TGTGCCATCAACCAGGGTCCCTCTGGGGCCAACGTCCTGACTTTC.

The chain links TRBV28 to TRBJ2-7, with unresolved D. Between the trimmed V and J ends, which lost 7 bases and 0 bases, there was a span of 19 bases. This CDR3 comprises 16 residues. Germline lookup yields CDR1 MDHEN and CDR2 SYDVKM. In nucleotides, the CDR3 is TGTGCCAGCACCAAGTTCGTCGGGCTTCCCTCCTACGAGCAGTACTTC. Amino acids: CASTKFVGLPSYEQYF.

This clone was recorded a few times. The V call is TRBV19, the J call TRBJ2-7, with D maybe TRBD1 (6 bases). The length of the CDR3 is 16 residues. CDR1 and CDR2 from the germline V gene are LNHDA and SQIVND (reference sequence). Trimming took 7 bases from V and 2 from J, leaving 21 bases between them. The CDR3 region has the DNA TGTGCCAGTACCCATACCGAGGACAGAGGAACCTACGAGCAGTACTTC. Protein product: CASTHTEDRGTYEQYF.

This clone was detected only a few times. The gene calls are TRBV4-1 and TRBJ2-7, with D perhaps being TRBD1 or TRBD2 (6 bases each). There are 16 residues in the CDR3. V was clipped by 4 bases and J by 7 bases, with 23 bases between them. The V gene's germline CDR1 is MGHRA and CDR2 YSYEKL. CDR3 sequence reads: CASSREQGLGTGEQYF. CDR3 bases: TGCGCCAGCAGCCGAGAACAGGGTTTGGGGACTGGAGAGCAGTACTTC.

With regard to this clone: The sample holds other DNA sequences that translate to the same CDR3. In DNA form, the CDR3 reads TGCGCCAGCAGCCAATCGGGATCCTACAATGAGCAGTTCTTC. This codes for CASSQSGSYNEQFF. The chain recombines TRBV4-3 with TRBJ2-1; perhaps TRBD2 as D (5 bases). CDR3 size: 14 residues. V dropped 2 bases and J dropped 1 base, with 6 bases sitting between them. The germline V gene encodes CDR1 LGHNA and CDR2 YSLEER.

The chain joins TRBV5-4 to TRBJ1-2, with D tentatively TRBD1 (6 bases). The CDR3 is 15 residues long. Deletions cut 1 base from V and 2 bases from J, with 12 bases between. From germline, CDR1 is SGHNT and CDR2 YYREEE (reference sequence). CDR3 nucleotides: TGTGCCAGCAGCTTGTTTGTGACAGGCAACTATGGCTACACCTTC. Protein sequence: CASSLFVTGNYGYTF.

This clone turned up a few times. The chain uses TRBV9 and TRBJ2-1; D not certain. Germline CDR1 SGDLS, CDR2 YYNGEE. The CDR3 is 12 residues long. V lost 0 bases, J lost 13 bases, and 11 bases lay in between. This chain's CDR3 is CASSVVGSQQFF. CDR3 bases: TGTGCCAGCAGCGTAGTCGGATCACAACAGTTCTTC.

The V and J genes are TRBV7-8 and TRBJ1-1; D is undetermined. CDR1 is SGHVS, CDR2 FQNEAQ, per germline. The CDR3 loop spans 12 amino acids. Between the trimmed V and J ends, which lost 2 bases and 8 bases, there was a span of 9 bases. CDR3 amino acids: CASSLTDFEAFF. CDR3 in DNA: TGTGCCAGCAGCTTAACGGACTTCGAAGCTTTCTTT.

This clone was detected a few times. The CDR3 nucleotides read TGCGCCAGCAGCGGAACCGGGACAGAAGAGACCCAGTACTTC. As protein: CASSGTGTEETQYF. The chain employs TRBV5-1 and TRBJ2-5, with TRBD1 identical over 7 bases. Germline assignment: CDR1 SGHRS and CDR2 YFSETQ. With 4 bases clipped from V and 3 bases from J, the junction kept 6 bases outside the gene matches. The CDR3 consists of 14 residues.

This clone was counted a few times. The chain employs TRBV18 and TRBJ2-7; possible D gene TRBD2, 5 bases. The CDR3 totals 12 residues. V was cut by 2 bases and J by 7 bases, with 9 bases left in between. The germline V gene encodes CDR1 KGHSH and CDR2 LQKENI. The CDR3 DNA reads TGTGCCAGCTCACCAGCGGGTGGAGAGCAGTACTTC. This gives the protein CASSPAGGEQYF.

This clone was detected many times. Other DNA variants within this sample encode the same CDR3. The chain employs TRBV2 and TRBJ2-3; 12 bases agree with TRBD2. V shed 4 bases, J shed 1 base, and the junction held 0 bases outside the gene matches. CDR1 and CDR2 (germline): SNHLY, FYNNEI. The CDR3 has 15 amino acids. CDR3 loop: CASSGTSGGTDTQYF. CDR3 coding DNA: TGTGCCAGCAGTGGGACTAGCGGGGGCACAGATACGCAGTATTTT.

This clone was picked up a small number of times. This rearrangement joins TRBV5-1 to TRBJ1-1; D is possibly TRBD1 (5 bases). The V and J ends lost 4 bases and 1 base respectively, with 11 bases between them. The CDR3 sequence is 14 residues long. Germline CDR1 and CDR2: SGHRS and YFSETQ. DNA for the CDR3: TGCGCCAGCAGCCGGGAGCAGGGGAACACTGAAGCTTTCTTT. Translation: CASSREQGNTEAFF.

This clone was picked up one time. The chain combines TRBV9 with TRBJ2-1, with D perhaps matching TRBD2 (5 bases). The germline V and J ends were trimmed by 0 bases and 8 bases, with 18 bases remaining between them. CDR1 and CDR2 (germline): SGDLS, YYNGEE. This CDR3 has 16 residues. CDR3 in amino acids: CASSVGVEGAQDEQFF. CDR3 nucleotides: TGTGCCAGCAGCGTAGGGGTAGAGGGCGCTCAGGATGAGCAGTTCTTC.

This clone was found a few times. V gene TRBV29-1 combines with J gene TRBJ1-4; D may be TRBD1 (6 bases). The CDR3 loop spans 13 amino acids. Germline V gene data show CDR1 as SQVTM and CDR2 as ANQGSEA. With 4 bases removed from V and 5 bases from J, the gap between germline ends came to 11 bases. CDR3 sequence (DNA): TGCAGCGTTGGAAGGCAGGGGAATGAAAAACTGTTTTTT. It translates to CSVGRQGNEKLFF.

V and J are TRBV4-2 and TRBJ1-6; 7 bases are a match to TRBD1. V was clipped by 0 bases and J by 8 bases; unmatched bases: 7. The length of the CDR3 is 16 residues. CDR1 LGHNA and CDR2 YNFKEQ come from the germline V gene. CDR3 coding DNA: TGTGCCAGCAGCCAAGAGGCCGGGACAGAACATTCACCCCTCCACTTT. Its protein product is CASSQEAGTEHSPLHF.